This passage covers 17 T cell receptor beta chains from one sample sequenced in a study of response to subunit inactivated influenza vaccine. TCRdb recomputed calls from the RT-PCR reads with MiXCR, one row per CDR3 protein. The sample lists around 570,000 distinct CDR3 sequences; over 9% were seen once. The same specimen was also included in a second study, on T cells expressing NK-cell markers. As reported in that work: UMI-tagged 5'RACE template switching yielded the TCR beta cDNA.

This specimen was PBMCs from blood, taken on the day of vaccination. These receptors were obtained from a man aged 50-59 years who received an inactivated influenza vaccine.

This clonotype was counted many times. This rearrangement joins TRBV6-1 to TRBJ2-1; D might be TRBD1 or TRBD2, each matching 5 bases. This CDR3 comprises 15 residues. Germline-derived CDR1 and CDR2 are MNHNS and SASEGT. V was trimmed by 5 bases and J by 4 bases, leaving 15 bases between them. The CDR3 bases are TGTGCCAGCAGTCCCGGGATGGGACCTTACAATGAGCAGTTCTTC. It translates to CASSPGMGPYNEQFF.

This clonotype was seen ten or more times. The gene calls are TRBV19 and TRBJ1-1, with D unclear. The V gene's germline CDR1 is LNHDA and CDR2 SQIVND (reference sequence). CDR3 size: 15 residues. The V end lost 6 bases, the J end lost 0 bases, and 14 bases lay between the germline ends. CDR3 bases: TGTGCCAGTAGCCCTCGGGAAGGGTTGAACACTGAAGCTTTCTTT. It yields the protein CASSPREGLNTEAFF. Filled out from reference TRBV19 and TRBJ1-1, the complete variable domain reads DGGITQSPKYLFRKEGQNVTLSCEQNLNHDAMYWYRQDPGQGLRLIYYSQIVNDFQKGDIAEGYSVSREKKESFPLTVTSAQKNPTAFYLCASSPREGLNTEAFFGQGTRLTVV.

This clonotype was seen a few times. This sequence joins TRBV4-3 and TRBJ1-5, with D possibly matching TRBD1 (5 bases). This CDR3 comprises 17 residues. The V end lost 0 bases, the J end lost 0 bases, and 12 bases lay between the germline ends. In germline, CDR1 is LGHNA, CDR2 YSLEER. CDR3 DNA sequence: TGCGCCAGCAGCCAAGATTGGGACCGTTATAGCAATCAGCCCCAGCATTTT. It codes for CASSQDWDRYSNQPQHF.

This clonotype showed up many times. The chain uses TRBV5-1 and TRBJ2-1, with a possible D match to TRBD1 (6 bases). The CDR3 is 14 amino acids. V lost 6 bases to trimming and J lost 6 bases, with 16 bases between them. Germline loops: CDR1 SGHRS, CDR2 YFSETQ. In DNA form, the CDR3 reads TGCGCCAGCAAACTGACAGGCATGGGCAATGAGCAGTTCTTC. Translation: CASKLTGMGNEQFF.

The CDR3 DNA sequence: TGTGCCAGCAGCTTTTCCGGGACTAGCGCTTACAATGAGCAGTTCTTC. This translates into CASSFSGTSAYNEQFF. V is TRBV5-6 and J is TRBJ2-1; 10 bases fit TRBD2. CDR1 SGHDT and CDR2 YYEEEE come from the germline V gene. The CDR3 loop spans 16 amino acids. With V trimmed by 2 bases and J by 4 bases, 6 bases remained unmatched. Looking up the rest from reference TRBV5-6 and TRBJ2-1 gives the full variable domain: DAGVTQSPTHLIKTRGQQVTLRCSPKSGHDTVSWYQQALGQGPQFIFQYYEEEERQRGNFPDRFSGHQFPNYSSELNVNALLLGDSALYLCASSFSGTSAYNEQFFGPGTRLTVL.

The CDR3 protein is CASSQEGGPHYNEQFF. DNA for the CDR3: TGCGCCAGCAGCCAAGAGGGAGGACCCCATTACAATGAGCAGTTCTTC. The chain combines TRBV4-3 with TRBJ2-1; perhaps TRBD2 as D (6 bases). Germline CDR1 and CDR2: LGHNA and YSLEER. The length of the CDR3 is 16 residues. V lost 0 bases, J lost 4 bases, and 13 bases lay in between.

There are many counts of this clonotype. The chain carries TRBV28 and TRBJ2-3; 7 nucleotides align to TRBD2. V was pared by 6 bases and J by 5 bases, with 8 bases of the junction left unmatched. The CDR3 has 14 residues. CDR1 MDHEN and CDR2 SYDVKM come from the germline V gene. CDR3 in DNA: TGTGCCAGCAGCCCGGCGGGGGTGAAAGATACGCAGTATTTT. Amino acids: CASSPAGVKDTQYF.

This chain uses TRBV7-2 with TRBJ2-2, with 8 bases identical to TRBD2. Trimming at V came to 6 bases and at J to 0 bases, leaving 3 bases not matched to a gene. Germline V CDR1 and CDR2: SGHTA, FQGNSA. There are 15 residues in the CDR3. The CDR3 loop is CASRRLASNTGELFF. CDR3 DNA: TGTGCCAGCAGACGACTAGCGTCGAACACCGGGGAGCTGTTTTTT.

This clonotype was seen a handful of times. This sequence joins TRBV7-9 and TRBJ1-4; D not resolved. Germline values: CDR1 SEHNR, CDR2 FQNEAQ (reference sequence). CDR3 length equals 16 residues. V lost 5 bases to trimming and J lost 0 bases, with 13 bases between them. The CDR3 DNA reads as TGTGCCAGCAGCGACGAACCTAGGGCAACTAATGAAAAACTGTTTTTT. This translates into CASSDEPRATNEKLFF.

The chain joins TRBV5-1 to TRBJ1-1; weak D call: TRBD1 (5 bases). Trimming took off 1 base at V and 1 base at J, with 17 bases between the two ends. This CDR3 region has 17 residues. Germline CDR1 reads SGHRS; CDR2 reads YFSETQ. The CDR3 region has the DNA TGCGCCAGCAGCTTGACCGCCAGGGTAAAGGGGAACACTGAAGCTTTCTTT. Its translation: CASSLTARVKGNTEAFF.

This clonotype turned up a few times. The chain carries TRBV5-1 and TRBJ2-5; 7 bases are shared with TRBD1. CDR1 and CDR2 (germline): SGHRS, YFSETQ. CDR3 length equals 12 residues. After removal of 5 bases from V and 5 bases from J, the junction contained 3 bases not matched to a gene. CDR3: CASRQGTETQYF. CDR3 bases: TGCGCCAGCAGACAGGGGACGGAGACCCAGTACTTC.

V usage is TRBV7-2 and J usage is TRBJ1-1, with a possible D match to TRBD1 (5 bases). This CDR3 is 14 amino acids long. V dropped 5 bases and J dropped 6 bases, with 16 bases sitting between them. Germline CDR1 SGHTA, CDR2 FQGNSA. CDR3 protein: CASSKAGGVAEAFF. The DNA for the CDR3 is TGTGCCAGCAGCAAGGCCGGGGGAGTCGCTGAAGCTTTCTTT.

This clonotype showed up just a few times. The rearrangement joins TRBV18 to TRBJ2-1, with D tentatively TRBD1 or TRBD2 (5 bases each). Trimming shortened V by 6 bases and J by 12 bases, and 18 bases separated the two germline ends. This CDR3 contains 13 residues. Germline V gives CDR1 KGHSH, CDR2 LQKENI. CDR3 amino acids: CASSLGLGDGQFF. The CDR3 DNA reads as TGTGCCAGCTCCCTTGGGCTGGGGGATGGGCAGTTCTTC.

The genes are TRBV12-3 or TRBV12-4 and TRBJ2-2; TRBD1 agrees at 8 bases. V shed 6 bases and J 4 bases; nucleotides not matched to a gene: 10. There are 16 residues in the CDR3. DNA for the CDR3: TGTGCCAGCAGATCGGGACGCACAGGGGGCACCGGGGAGCTGTTTTTT. This codes for CASRSGRTGGTGELFF.

The V gene is TRBV5-8, the J gene TRBJ2-3; no definite D call. The length of the CDR3 is 15 residues. Germline V gene lookup returns CDR1 SGHTS and CDR2 YDEGEE. V gave up 3 bases and J gave up 3 bases, with 14 bases separating them. This CDR3 is CASSSGRMGTDTQYF. In nucleotides, the CDR3 is TGTGCCAGCAGCTCTGGTCGTATGGGTACAGATACGCAGTATTTT.

The chain couples TRBV12-3 or TRBV12-4 to TRBJ2-2, with D hard to call. V was pared by 1 base and J by 5 bases, with 8 bases between. There are 14 residues in the CDR3. The CDR3 DNA follows: TGTGCCAGCAGTTTAGGGCTAGTAACCGGGGAGCTGTTTTTT. This encodes CASSLGLVTGELFF.

CDR3 in amino acids: CASRSSRAGGPYNEQFF. In nucleotides, the CDR3 is TGTGCCAGCAGATCGTCCAGGGCGGGAGGGCCCTACAATGAGCAGTTCTTC. The chain combines TRBV7-9 with TRBJ2-1; 9 positions match TRBD2. The CDR3 is 17 residues long. V was pared by 6 bases and J by 2 bases, with 11 bases of the junction left unmatched. CDR1 and CDR2 (germline): SEHNR, FQNEAQ (reference sequence).